This record covers a single TCR beta chain. The antigen this receptor binds is unknown. The sample holds no much larger clone one base away, and base qualities are not on file. The record originates from a study of blood T cells in healthy people across ages (dated by TCRdb to the mid-2010s). Looking at the study overall: In model experiments, template switching captured roughly one uniquely barcoded TCR beta cDNA molecule for every two T cells. Using the same blood draw, the study looked at two additional independent replicas of 1 million unique cDNA reads for two donors, one aged 18 to 29 and the other aged 80 or older. Donors were grouped into four age groups: young (average about 15 years), middle-aged (over 35), aged (around 62) and long-lived (approximately 82). Age-related changes in TCR beta repertoire diversity were measured in the study by deep sequencing normalized with unique cDNA molecular identifiers.

Summary of the overall study and its limitations: Estimates of total diversity based on one million sequenced T cells were regarded as lower bounds and as underestimates. The long-lived group showed more naive CD4+ T cells, fewer expanded clones and increased TCR diversity than the aged group, suggesting age selection. As age increased, observed TCR beta diversity per million T cells dropped in a roughly linear way, and a significant reduction was already evident by age about 40. Because profiling used bulk unsorted PBMCs, naive and antigen-experienced compartments could not be compared conclusively. The CMV infection status of donors was not known, potentially confounding age-related changes in expanded clonotypes. A strong correlation was found between observed TCR beta diversity and the percentage of naive T cells measured by flow cytometry.

The donors were roughly 39 Caucasian individuals from Russia, aged roughly 6 to 95 years, who were systemically healthy. Each donor gave about 10 milliliters of peripheral blood, drawn into EDTA-treated Vacutainer tubes. Ficoll-Paque density-gradient centrifugation was used to isolate PBMCs, with at least 7 million per sample. Trizol reagent was used to extract total RNA from the PBMCs, yielding at least 5.5 micrograms per sample. For every donor, flow cytometry on a PBMC aliquot measured the percentage of naive CD45RAhigh/CD27high T cells. Germline trimming amounts to 4 bases on V and 5 bases on J, with 8 as the count of junction bases outside the gene matches. CDR1 and CDR2 are read off the germline V gene as SGHRS and YFSETQ. The CDR3 spans 15 residues, from the cysteine through the phenylalanine. Just the 45-base CDR3 DNA is kept, in frame starting at base 1. Library preparation employed 5' RACE. Instrument used: Illumina HiSeq 2500. A second PCR of 7 to 11 cycles was run with a J-beta primer mix and a sample-barcoded 5' primer. A template-switch 5' adaptor carrying 12 random nucleotides introduced a unique molecular identifier onto each TCR beta cDNA molecule. Each sample yielded at least 3 million CDR3-containing paired-end reads. The Mint cDNA synthesis kit, primed by a TRBC-specific oligonucleotide, was used to synthesize first-strand cDNA from all RNA. After uracil-DNA glycosylase treatment, a first 18-cycle PCR used universal primers M1SS and BC2_uni_R on all cDNA. Per the original workflow: For normalization, 1 million high-quality reads were randomly selected from each sample, with every read carrying a distinct molecular identifier. Reads sharing molecular identifiers were discarded rather than binned into consensus sequences. MiTCR, run with a Q25 quality threshold and the strictest error-elimination algorithm, handled CDR3 identification, clonotype clustering and error correction. Lower-bound total TCR beta diversity was estimated with a nonparametric unseen species model using Euler transformation. TCRdb's own reprocessing of the public reads used fastp at Q25 and MiXCR and kept productive beta chains. Rows are combined by CDR3 protein, so each entry shows the most common genes and DNA. TCRdb, rather than the study authors, made the V and J calls. This sample gives hundreds of thousands of distinct CDR3 sequences in total; more than 25% of them show up just once. The ten largest clones take up about 2.9% of the sample.

This same sample was also part of a study on T cells of mothers and their children. Reported in the second study: Nine systemically healthy Caucasian individuals, comprising three mothers and their six children, were included as donors. cDNA synthesis used all of the extracted RNA, with around 1.6 ug of RNA in each 15 ul reaction. In the second PCR, the M1S primer introduced both the sample barcodes and 2-4 random nucleotides. Over 8 million TCR beta CDR3 reads were obtained for each mother, and approximately 3 million reads were obtained for each child. Thymic selection similarly shapes TCR recombination output in related and unrelated pairs, with minor effect from inherited differences. Normalized repertoire overlap was always found to be slightly, but never significantly, higher in related mother-child pairs than in unrelated mother-child pairs. No persistent microchimeric T cell clones were found, with a detection sensitivity of roughly 92 clones per million clonotypes. To look for features that set related mother-child pairs apart from unrelated individuals, the researchers ran deep NGS to compare the TCR beta repertoires of mothers and children. On average, the children were around 11 +/- 4 years old, while the mothers were 40 +/- 4 years old. After adapter ligation was performed with NEBNext reagents, the libraries were sequenced on an Illumina HiSeq 2000 with 100+100 nt paired-end reads. Mother and child libraries were prepared a month apart and sequenced in separate runs to prevent cross-contamination. For each donor, somewhere between roughly 500,000 and 2,100,000 distinct TCR beta clonotypes were identified. Naive TCR beta clonotypes were estimated from low-frequency clonotypes matched to each donor's FACS-determined naive share, without sorting.

Material: blood. This receptor chain uses TRBV5-1 and TRBJ2-5; 10 bases in the junction line up with TRBD1. The receptor was derived from a boy younger than 18 in good health. The bases read TGCGCCAGCAGCGTCCGGGACAGGGGCGTTGAGACCCAGTACTTC. This sequence encodes CASSVRDRGVETQYF. The CDR3 plus the reference TRBV5-1 and TRBJ2-5 genes for the other parts give the full variable domain: KAGVTQTPRYLIKTRGQQVTLSCSPISGHRSVSWYQQTPGQGLQFLFEYFSETQRNKGNFPGRFSGRQFSNSRSEMNVSTLELGDSALYLCASSVRDRGVETQYFGPGTRLLVL.